This TCR beta chain was recorded in a study of blood T cell repertoires in COVID-19. Only a few counts were recorded for this clone. The protocol was immunoSEQ multiplex PCR, while the TCRdb copy is restricted to in-frame clones and leaves out a portion. The table lists roughly 92,000 clones, around four fifths of them singletons. J was trimmed by 1 base and V by 4 bases; bases with no gene match: 10. This CDR3 region has 17 residues. CDR1 is SGHTA and CDR2 is FQGNSA in the germline V gene. The sequence was collected from a woman of 80 years or more with active or convalescent COVID-19. The rearrangement joins TRBV7-2 to TRBJ1-2, with 9 bases matching TRBD1. Sequences were obtained from peripheral blood. Written as DNA, the CDR3 is TGTGCCAGCAGCTCACAAGGGGGGACAGGGAATAACTATGGCTACACCTTC. It yields the protein CASSSQGGTGNNYGYTF.